These 2 T cell receptor beta chains originate from one sample sequenced in a study of blood T cell repertoires in COVID-19. Sequencing was performed with immunoSEQ multiplex PCR; in TCRdb, only in-frame clones are kept and a portion is missing. This sample yields about 88,000 clones, of which 87% are seen a single time; roughly 15% belongs to the top ten. Sequenced input: peripheral blood. Every receptor here comes from a male donor with acute or convalescent COVID-19.

V usage is TRBV5-1 and J usage is TRBJ2-2, with 9 bases identical to TRBD1. V dropped 2 bases and J dropped 5; count of bases not matched to a gene: 4. Looked up from germline, CDR1 is SGHRS and CDR2 is YFSETQ. The CDR3 contains 15 residues. The CDR3, as DNA: TGCGCCAGCAGCTTTAGGGACAGGGAGACCGGGGAGCTGTTTTTT. This sequence encodes CASSFRDRETGELFF.

This sequence joins TRBV3-1 (or the pseudogene TRBV3-2) and TRBJ2-1, with 10 bases lining up with TRBD2. CDR1 and CDR2 (germline): LGHDT, YNNKEL (reference sequence). J was trimmed by 9 bases and V by 3 bases; bases with no gene match: 5. The CDR3 has 14 amino acids. CDR3 loop: CASSQLAGEGEQFF. The DNA of the CDR3 is TGTGCCAGCAGCCAGCTAGCGGGGGAGGGTGAGCAGTTCTTC.